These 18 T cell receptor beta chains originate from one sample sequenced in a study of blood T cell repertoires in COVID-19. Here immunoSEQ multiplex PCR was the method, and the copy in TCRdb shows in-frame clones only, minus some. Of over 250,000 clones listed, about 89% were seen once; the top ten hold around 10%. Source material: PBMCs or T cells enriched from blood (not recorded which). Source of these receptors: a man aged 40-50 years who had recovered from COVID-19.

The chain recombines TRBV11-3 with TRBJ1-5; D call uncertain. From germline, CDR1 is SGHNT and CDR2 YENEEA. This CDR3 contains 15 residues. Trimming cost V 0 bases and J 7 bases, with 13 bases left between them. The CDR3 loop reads CASSLDLAGWQPQHF. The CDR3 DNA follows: TGTGCCAGCAGCTTAGATCTGGCGGGTTGGCAGCCCCAGCATTTT.

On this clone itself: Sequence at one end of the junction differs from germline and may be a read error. The CDR3 nucleotides are TGTGCCAGCAGTGACTCGACAGGGTCCGCTTTCTTT. This translates into CASSDSTGSAFF. This chain links TRBV6-5 with TRBJ1-1, with 7 positions matching TRBD1. CDR1 and CDR2 from the germline V gene are MNHEY and SVGAGI. This CDR3 is 12 amino acids long.

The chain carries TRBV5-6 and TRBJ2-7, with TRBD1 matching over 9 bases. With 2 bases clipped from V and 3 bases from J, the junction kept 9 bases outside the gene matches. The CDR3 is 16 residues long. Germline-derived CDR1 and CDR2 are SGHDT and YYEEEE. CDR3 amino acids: CASSFLGTGFYYEQYF. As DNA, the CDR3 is TGTGCCAGCAGCTTTCTGGGGACAGGGTTTTACTACGAGCAGTACTTC.

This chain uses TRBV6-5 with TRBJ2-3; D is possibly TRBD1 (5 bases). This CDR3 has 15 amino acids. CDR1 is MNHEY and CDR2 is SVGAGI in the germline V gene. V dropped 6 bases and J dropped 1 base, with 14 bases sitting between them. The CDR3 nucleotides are TGTGCCAGCAGAAGCTTAGGCAGGGGCACAGATACGCAGTATTTT. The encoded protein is CASRSLGRGTDTQYF.

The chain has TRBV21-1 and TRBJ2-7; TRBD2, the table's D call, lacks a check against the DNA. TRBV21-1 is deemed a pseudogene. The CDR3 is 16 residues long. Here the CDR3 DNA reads TGTGCCAGCAGCAAAAAGCGGGAGGGTCTTTCCTACGAGCAGTACTTC. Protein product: CASSKKREGLSYEQYF.

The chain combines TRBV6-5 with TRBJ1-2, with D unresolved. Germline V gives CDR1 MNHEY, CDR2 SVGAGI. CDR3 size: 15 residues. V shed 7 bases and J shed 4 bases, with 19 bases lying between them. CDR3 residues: CASTRSGNSAYGYTF. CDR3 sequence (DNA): TGTGCCAGCACCCGAAGCGGGAACAGCGCCTATGGCTACACCTTC.

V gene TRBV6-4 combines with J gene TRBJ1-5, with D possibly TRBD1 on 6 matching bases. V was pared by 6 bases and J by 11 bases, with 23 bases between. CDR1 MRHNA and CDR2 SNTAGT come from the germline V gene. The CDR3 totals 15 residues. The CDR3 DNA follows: TGTGCCAGCAGATGGACAGAAAAGCAATCAGTGTCCCAGCATTTT. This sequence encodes CASRWTEKQSVSQHF.

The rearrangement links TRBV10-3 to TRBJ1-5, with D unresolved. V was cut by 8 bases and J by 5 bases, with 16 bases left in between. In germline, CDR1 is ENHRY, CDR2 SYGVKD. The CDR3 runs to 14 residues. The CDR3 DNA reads TGTGCCATCGGAGGCCCGGGTCTGGATCAGCCCCAGCATTTT. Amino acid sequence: CAIGGPGLDQPQHF.

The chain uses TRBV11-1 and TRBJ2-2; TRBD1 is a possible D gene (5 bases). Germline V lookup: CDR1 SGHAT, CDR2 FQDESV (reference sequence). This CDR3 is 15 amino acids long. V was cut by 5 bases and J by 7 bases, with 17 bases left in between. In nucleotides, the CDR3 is TGTGCCAGCAGCCCACAGGTAGCTTTGGGCGGGGAGCTGTTTTTT. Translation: CASSPQVALGGELFF.

The CDR3 protein is CASSLLGTSGGDPRDEQYF. The CDR3 DNA follows: TGTGCCAGCAGCCTTCTAGGGACTAGCGGGGGGGATCCCCGGGACGAGCAGTACTTC. The chain uses TRBV7-9 and TRBJ2-7; 16 positions match TRBD2. Germline V CDR1 and CDR2: SEHNR, FQNEAQ (reference sequence). The J segment lost 5 bases and the V segment lost 5 bases, leaving 15 bases of the junction unmatched. The CDR3 length is 19 residues.

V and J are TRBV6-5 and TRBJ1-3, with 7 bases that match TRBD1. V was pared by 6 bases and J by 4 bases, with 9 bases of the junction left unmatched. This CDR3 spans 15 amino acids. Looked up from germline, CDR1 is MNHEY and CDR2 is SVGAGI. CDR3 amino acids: CASRRVQGLGNTIYF. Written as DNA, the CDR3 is TGTGCCAGCAGGAGGGTACAGGGGTTGGGAAACACCATATATTTT.

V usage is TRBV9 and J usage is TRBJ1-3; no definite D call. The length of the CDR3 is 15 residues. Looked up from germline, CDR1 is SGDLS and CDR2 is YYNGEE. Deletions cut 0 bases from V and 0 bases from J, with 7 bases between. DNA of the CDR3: TGTGCCAGCAGCGTAGATGGGCACTCTGGAAACACCATATATTTT. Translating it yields CASSVDGHSGNTIYF.

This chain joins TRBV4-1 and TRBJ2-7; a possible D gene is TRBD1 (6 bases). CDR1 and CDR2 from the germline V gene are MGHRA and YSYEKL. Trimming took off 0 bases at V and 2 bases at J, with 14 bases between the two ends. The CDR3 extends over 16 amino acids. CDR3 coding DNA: TGCGCCAGCAGCCAAGAATGGCGGGCAGGGGCCTACGAGCAGTACTTC. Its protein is CASSQEWRAGAYEQYF.

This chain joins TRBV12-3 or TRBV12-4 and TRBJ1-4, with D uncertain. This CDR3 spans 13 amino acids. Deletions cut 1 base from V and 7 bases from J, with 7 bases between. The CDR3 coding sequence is TGTGCCAGCAGTTTAGGGAGTCCTGAAAAACTGTTTTTT. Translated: CASSLGSPEKLFF.

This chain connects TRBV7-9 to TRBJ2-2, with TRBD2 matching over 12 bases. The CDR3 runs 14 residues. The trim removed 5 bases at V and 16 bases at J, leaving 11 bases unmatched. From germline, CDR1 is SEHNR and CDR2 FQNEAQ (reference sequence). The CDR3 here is CASSPLAGGLSAFF. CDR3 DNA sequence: TGTGCCAGCAGCCCACTAGCGGGAGGCCTTTCAGCGTTTTTT.

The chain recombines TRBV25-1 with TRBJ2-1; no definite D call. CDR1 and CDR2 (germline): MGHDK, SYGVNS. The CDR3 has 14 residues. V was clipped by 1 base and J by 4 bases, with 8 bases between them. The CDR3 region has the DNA TGTGCCAGCAGTGAATCTGAACAGTACAATGAGCAGTTCTTC. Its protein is CASSESEQYNEQFF.

The CDR3 region is CASSPQTNQEGEQFF. The CDR3 bases are TGTGCCAGCTCACCCCAAACAAATCAAGAGGGTGAGCAGTTCTTC. The chain joins TRBV18 to TRBJ2-1; D is perhaps TRBD2 (5 bases). Trimming cost V 3 bases and J 9 bases, with 18 bases left between them. The CDR3 is 15 residues long. The germline V gene encodes CDR1 KGHSH and CDR2 LQKENI.

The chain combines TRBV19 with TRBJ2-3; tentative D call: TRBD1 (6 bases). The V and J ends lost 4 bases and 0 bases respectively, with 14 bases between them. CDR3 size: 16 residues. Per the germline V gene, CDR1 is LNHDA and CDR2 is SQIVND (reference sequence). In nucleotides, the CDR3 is TGTGCCAGTAGTAACCAAGGGGGAGTGAGCACAGATACGCAGTATTTT. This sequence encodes CASSNQGGVSTDTQYF.